This TCR beta chain was recorded in a study of T cell responses to AZD1222 COVID-19 vaccine (dated by TCRdb to the early 2020s). Concerning the study at large: TCR sequencing was performed for approximately 240 trial participants, of whom about 200 were given two doses of AZD1222 and some 25 were given two doses of MenACWY control vaccine. Enrollment into the trials was organized by age into subgroups of 18-55, 56-69 and 70-plus years, and those subgroups contained approximately 150, 30 and 60 TCR-sequenced participants, respectively.

This clone was observed a single time. What antigen it recognizes has not been identified. Base qualities are missing; no much larger clone stands one base away. The germline V gene provides CDR1 SGHTA and CDR2 FQGTGA. Trimming at the junction amounts to 2 bases on V and 0 bases on J, and the germline ends lie 14 bases apart. The CDR3 numbers 17 residues from cysteine through phenylalanine. The CDR3 DNA has 51 bases and is translated from base 1. The CDR3 regions of human TCRbeta chains were analyzed by immunosequencing. As for the authors' bioinformatics: TCRs in the repertoires were compared against a reference library of SARS-CoV-2-specific TCRs that had been generated with the MIRA antigen-specificity platform. Breadth meant the fraction of unique TCRs that were SARS-CoV-2-associated, whereas depth meant the fraction of total T cells that were SARS-CoV-2-associated. Using the MIRA data, each spike-specific TCR was assigned both to the spike region to which the TCR was reactive and to a CD4 or CD8 class. Log10-transformed breadth and depth values were compared by one-way ANOVA with Sidak's multiple comparisons tests. TCRdb provides this immuneACCESS table in a form limited to in-frame rearrangements. Some clones are lacking; in checked studies, under half of them reflect an unresolved V gene, and why the rest are absent is not known. That table furnishes V, J and clone size, whereas the DNA furnished D and trimming. The sample table contains around 160,000 clones; only one count was recorded for approximately 94% of them. The top ten hold approximately 4.8% of the sample.

The full study reports these points: The vaccine-associated CD4 TCRs covered the entire spike protein, and the dominant responses fell in regions 160-218 and 743-854. Spike-specific TCR breadth and depth rose significantly after two AZD1222 doses compared with day 0 and with MenACWY recipients. No day 14 peak-response samples were available, so repertoires were characterized only after the peak T cell response. Reportedly, almost half of the unique spike-specific TCRs recognized epitopes lying outside the regions that are mutated in the B.1.351 and B.1.1.7 variants. Conclusions about previously exposed vaccinees are limited, since just five to seven AZD1222 recipients were seropositive for SARS-CoV-2 at baseline. Most participants were white British and females outnumbered males, and the authors suggested that clonal diversity may have been underestimated. In the small 56-69-year group, the increase in depth fell short of significance, most likely because of low power.

The time point label corresponds to: about 28 days (+/-7) after the second vaccine dose. Because spike-specific TCR depth and breadth did not differ between the two schedules, AZD1222 recipients who got a second dose at roughly 4 weeks were pooled with those who got a second dose at roughly 12 weeks. Vaccinee samples came from UK trials COV001 and COV002, including a single-blind randomized controlled phase 2/3 trial of AZD1222 (ChAdOx1 nCoV-19) in healthy adults. For TCRbeta chain sequencing, PBMC samples were collected from trial participants at day 0 and at day 28 after the second dose. This receptor was obtained from an adult who received the AZD1222 COVID-19 vaccine. Here the sequenced sample was peripheral blood, taken 28 days after the second AZD1222 dose. The V and J segments used are TRBV7-3 and TRBJ2-1; confidence is insufficient to name the D gene. The DNA is as follows: TGTGCCAGCAGCTTAGGCGGCCCGATCCGCTCCTACAATGAGCAGTTCTTC. Translation gives CASSLGGPIRSYNEQFF.